This TCR beta chain came from a study of beta chain features in type 1 diabetes. The investigators reverse transcribed all of the isolated RNA, so they sequenced expressed TCRB transcripts. Profiling relied on immunoSEQ multiplex PCR, and the TCRdb table lists in-frame clones only, not all of them. Found here are hundreds of thousands of clones, around a sixth of them singletons; the top ten hold about 0.097%. All sorted populations exceeded 95% purity. Overall study results and limits: Compared to healthy donors, patients appeared to have naive, central memory and Treg TCRB repertoires that were more alike.

V lost 10 bases to trimming and J lost 3 bases, with 12 bases between them. Looked up from germline, CDR1 is ENHRY and CDR2 is SYGVKD. The CDR3 consists of 12 residues. This clone was picked up a small number of times. Its target is unknown. J is TRBJ1-2 and V is TRBV10-3; D gene uncertain. The origin of this receptor is a man aged 18 to 30 in good health. The sample taken for sequencing was naive CD4+ T cells from blood. The CDR3 spells CATIRGDYGYTF. The CDR3 DNA follows: TGTGCCACCATCCGCGGGGACTATGGCTACACCTTC.